This TCR beta chain was identified in a study of blood T cell repertoires in COVID-19. Study members were between roughly 18 and 100 years old and lived in approximately 25 US regions. Some clones are missing from TCRdb's copy, which holds only in-frame ones; the method was immunoSEQ multiplex PCR. The data hold 430,000 or so clones, with 88% observed a single time. The CDR3 runs 12 residues. Trimming shortened V by 5 bases and J by 7 bases, and 11 bases separated the two germline ends. The germline V gene encodes CDR1 MNHEY and CDR2 SVGAGI. The chain links TRBV6-5 to TRBJ1-2; D not certain. The sequence derives from a woman aged 35 to 49 who had recovered from COVID-19. The material sequenced was PBMCs or T cells enriched from blood (not recorded which). The CDR3 DNA follows: TGTGCCAGCAGTACCCCACCTACTGGCTACACCTTC. Its protein is CASSTPPTGYTF.